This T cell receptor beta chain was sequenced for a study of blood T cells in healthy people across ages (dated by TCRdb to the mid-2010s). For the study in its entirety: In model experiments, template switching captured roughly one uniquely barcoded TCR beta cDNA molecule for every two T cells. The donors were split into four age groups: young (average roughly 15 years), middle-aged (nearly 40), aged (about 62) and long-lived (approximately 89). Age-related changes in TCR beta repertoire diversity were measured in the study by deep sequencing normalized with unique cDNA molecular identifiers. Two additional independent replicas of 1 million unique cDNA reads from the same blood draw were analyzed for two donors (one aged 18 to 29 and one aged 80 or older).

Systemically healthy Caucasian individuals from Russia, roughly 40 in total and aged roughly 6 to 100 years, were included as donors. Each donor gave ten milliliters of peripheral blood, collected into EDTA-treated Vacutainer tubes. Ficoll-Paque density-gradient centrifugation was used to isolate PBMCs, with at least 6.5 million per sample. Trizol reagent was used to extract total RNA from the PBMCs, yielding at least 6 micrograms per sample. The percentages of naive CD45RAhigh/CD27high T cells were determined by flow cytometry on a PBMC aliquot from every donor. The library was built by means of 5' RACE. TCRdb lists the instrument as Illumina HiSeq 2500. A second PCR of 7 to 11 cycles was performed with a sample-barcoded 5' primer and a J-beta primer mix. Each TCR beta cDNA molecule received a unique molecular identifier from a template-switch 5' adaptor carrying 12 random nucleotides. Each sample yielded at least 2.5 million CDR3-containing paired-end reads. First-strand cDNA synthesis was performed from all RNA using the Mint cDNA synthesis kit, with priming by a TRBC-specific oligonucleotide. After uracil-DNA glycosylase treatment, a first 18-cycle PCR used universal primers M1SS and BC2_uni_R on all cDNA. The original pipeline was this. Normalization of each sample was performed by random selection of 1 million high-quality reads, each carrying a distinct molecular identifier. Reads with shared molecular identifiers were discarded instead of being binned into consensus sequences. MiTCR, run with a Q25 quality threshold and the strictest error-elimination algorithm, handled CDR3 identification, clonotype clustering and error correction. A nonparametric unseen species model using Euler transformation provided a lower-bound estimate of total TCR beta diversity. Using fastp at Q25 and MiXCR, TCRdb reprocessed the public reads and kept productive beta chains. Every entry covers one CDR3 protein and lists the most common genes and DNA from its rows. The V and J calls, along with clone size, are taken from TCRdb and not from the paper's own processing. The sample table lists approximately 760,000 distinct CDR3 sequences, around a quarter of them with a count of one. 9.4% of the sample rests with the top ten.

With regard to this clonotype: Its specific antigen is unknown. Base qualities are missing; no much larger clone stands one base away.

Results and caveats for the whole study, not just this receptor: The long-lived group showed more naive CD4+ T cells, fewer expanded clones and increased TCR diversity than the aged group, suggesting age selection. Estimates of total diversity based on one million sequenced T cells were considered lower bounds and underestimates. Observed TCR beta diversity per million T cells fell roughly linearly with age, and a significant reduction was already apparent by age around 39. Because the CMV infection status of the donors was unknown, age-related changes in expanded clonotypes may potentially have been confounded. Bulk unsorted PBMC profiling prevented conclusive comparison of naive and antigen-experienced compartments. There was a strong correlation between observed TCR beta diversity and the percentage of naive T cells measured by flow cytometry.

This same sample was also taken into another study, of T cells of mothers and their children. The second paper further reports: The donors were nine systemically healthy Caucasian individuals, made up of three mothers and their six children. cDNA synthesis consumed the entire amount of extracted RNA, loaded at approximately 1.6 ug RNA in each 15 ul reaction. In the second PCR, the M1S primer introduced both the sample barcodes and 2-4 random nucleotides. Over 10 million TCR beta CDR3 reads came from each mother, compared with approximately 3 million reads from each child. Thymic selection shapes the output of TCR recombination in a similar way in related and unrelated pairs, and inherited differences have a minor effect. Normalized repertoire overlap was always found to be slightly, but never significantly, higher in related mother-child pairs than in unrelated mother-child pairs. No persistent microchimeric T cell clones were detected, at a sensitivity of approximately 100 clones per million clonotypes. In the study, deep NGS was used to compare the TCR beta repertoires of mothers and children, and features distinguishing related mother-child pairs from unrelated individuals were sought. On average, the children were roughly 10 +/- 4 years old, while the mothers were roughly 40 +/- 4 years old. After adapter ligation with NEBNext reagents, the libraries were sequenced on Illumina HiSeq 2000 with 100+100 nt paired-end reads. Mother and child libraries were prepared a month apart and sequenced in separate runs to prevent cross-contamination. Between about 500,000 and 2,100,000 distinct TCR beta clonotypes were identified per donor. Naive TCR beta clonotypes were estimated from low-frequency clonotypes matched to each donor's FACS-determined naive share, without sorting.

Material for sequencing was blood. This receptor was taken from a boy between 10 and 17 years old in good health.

The CDR3 corresponds to CASSRIGPSPDEQFF. The DNA sequence is given as TGCGCCAGCAGCCGTATAGGCCCAAGCCCGGATGAGCAGTTCTTC. The chain uses TRBV4-1 and TRBJ2-1; the D gene remains uncertain. Spanning cysteine to phenylalanine, the CDR3 consists of 15 amino acids. Only the CDR3 DNA stays, 45 bases, in frame from base 1. Reading the germline V gene gives CDR1 MGHRA and CDR2 YSYEKL. V drops 4 bases and J drops 8 bases, leaving 18 bases in between.